The 7 T cell receptor beta chains in this list originate from one sample, sequenced in a study of T cells after yellow fever vaccination. TCRdb fed the 5' RACE reads into MiXCR, producing one record per CDR3 protein. The data show 620,000 or so distinct CDR3 sequences, approximately 13% seen once. The source material was PBMCs, sampled on the day of the yellow fever booster vaccination. These receptors came from a man aged 25-40 years who received the YFV17D yellow fever vaccine.

Concerning this clonotype itself: A read error may produce the germline difference seen at one junction end. This sequence joins TRBV11-2 and TRBJ2-7; D is unresolved. Per germline, CDR1 SGHAT and CDR2 FQNNGV. The CDR3 loop spans 18 amino acids. CDR3 DNA sequence: TGTGCCAGCAGCTTAGTTTGCATTACCTCCTCGAATATCTACGATCAGTACTTC. As protein: CASSLVCITSSNIYDQYF.

There are a few counts of this clonotype. The V and J genes are TRBV10-3 and TRBJ1-1, with D unclear. This CDR3 is 14 amino acids long. Germline loops: CDR1 ENHRY, CDR2 SYGVKD. With 6 bases removed from V and 0 bases from J, the gap between germline ends came to 11 bases. The CDR3 sequence is CAIRPTDMNTEAFF. The CDR3 coding sequence is TGTGCCATCAGACCGACGGATATGAACACTGAAGCTTTCTTT.

The sample holds a few counts of this clonotype. The gene calls are TRBV10-3 and TRBJ1-1, with 7 positions matching TRBD1. Per the germline V gene, CDR1 is ENHRY and CDR2 is SYGVKD. Trimming removed 7 bases from V and 1 base from J; junction bases left unmatched: 6. The CDR3 totals 14 residues. The CDR3 here is CAINKDRENTEAFF. The CDR3, as DNA: TGTGCCATCAACAAAGACAGGGAGAACACTGAAGCTTTCTTT.

This rearrangement joins TRBV7-2 to TRBJ1-1, with D uncertain. Germline loops: CDR1 SGHTA, CDR2 FQGNSA. This CDR3 spans 13 amino acids. V was shortened by 0 bases and J by 8 bases, with 10 bases between the two germline ends. CDR3 in amino acids: CASSLARTGEAFF. In DNA, the CDR3 is TGTGCCAGCAGCTTAGCGAGGACGGGGGAAGCTTTCTTT.

This clonotype occurred a few times. The J gene is TRBJ2-3, the V gene TRBV9; TRBD1 might be the D (6 bases). Germline V gene lookup returns CDR1 SGDLS and CDR2 YYNGEE. The V gene lost 2 bases and the J gene lost 5 bases, with 15 bases spanning the gap. The CDR3 loop spans 15 amino acids. The CDR3 DNA is TGTGCCAGCAGCGTCCTACAGGGTAAGGAAGATACGCAGTATTTT. It specifies CASSVLQGKEDTQYF.

The rearrangement links TRBV12-3 or TRBV12-4 to TRBJ2-1, with 7 bases identical to TRBD2. Germline trimming cut 6 bases from V and 10 bases from J; bases unmatched to any gene: 6. The CDR3 has 12 amino acids. The CDR3 loop reads CASSRVGGEQFF. The CDR3 coding sequence is TGTGCCAGCAGCCGAGTGGGGGGGGAGCAGTTCTTC.

The J gene is TRBJ2-7, the V gene TRBV11-2; D ambiguous. The CDR3 contains 13 residues. The V gene lost 4 bases and the J gene lost 3 bases, with 10 bases spanning the gap. Germline V gives CDR1 SGHAT, CDR2 FQNNGV. As DNA, the CDR3 is TGTGCCAGCAGCTCCTCGTGGCACTACGAGCAGTACTTC. Translating gives CASSSSWHYEQYF.